Following are 4 T cell receptor beta chains from one sample sequenced in a study of pediatric ulcerative colitis. Assay: immunoSEQ multiplex PCR; the TCRdb copy retains only in-frame clones and omits some. The sample contains approximately 60,000 clones, roughly 90% of which appear only once. Sequencing was done on a sample of blood. These receptors originate from a boy aged 5-17 years with severe ulcerative colitis.

The chain employs TRBV7-9 and TRBJ2-1; TRBD1 might be the D (7 bases). V gave up 5 bases and J gave up 4 bases, with 18 bases separating them. The CDR3 has 16 residues. Germline loops: CDR1 SEHNR, CDR2 FQNEAQ (reference sequence). CDR3 bases: TGTGCCAGCAGCCCCCCGGAGGGGGCAACGTACAATGAGCAGTTCTTC. This translates into CASSPPEGATYNEQFF.

The rearrangement joins TRBV19 to TRBJ1-5, with TRBD1 matching 9 bases. CDR3 length equals 16 residues. Looked up from germline, CDR1 is LNHDA and CDR2 is SQIVND (reference sequence). The V segment lost 5 bases and the J segment 4 bases; nucleotides outside the gene matches: 9. The CDR3 sequence: CASSPSKDRGNQPQHF. CDR3 coding DNA: TGTGCCAGTAGTCCCTCCAAGGACAGGGGTAATCAGCCCCAGCATTTT.

The rearrangement links TRBV18 to TRBJ2-1, with 8 bases lining up with TRBD2. Per the germline V gene, CDR1 is KGHSH and CDR2 is LQKENI. V lost 1 base, J lost 0 bases, and 5 bases stayed unmatched. This CDR3 is 17 amino acids long. CDR3 nucleotides: TGTGCCAGCTCACCACGGGCTAGCGGGCCCTCCTACAATGAGCAGTTCTTC. It translates to CASSPRASGPSYNEQFF.

The CDR3 protein is CASSISQGNTEAFF. The CDR3 DNA sequence: TGTGCCAGTAGTATTTCCCAGGGTAACACTGAAGCTTTCTTT. The chain combines TRBV19 with TRBJ1-1; tentatively, D is TRBD1 (5 bases). There are 14 residues in the CDR3. The ends were cut back, 3 bases at V and 2 bases at J, with 10 bases in the middle. Per the germline V gene, CDR1 is LNHDA and CDR2 is SQIVND (reference sequence).